Listed here is a single T cell receptor (beta chain). This CDR3 has 15 residues. After removal of 7 bases from V and 7 bases from J, the junction contained 13 bases not matched to a gene. CDR1 is LNHDA, CDR2 SQIVND, per germline (reference sequence). This sample was taken from a study of cytomegalovirus exposure and HLA in healthy donors. With 60 Vbeta and 13 Jbeta primers, the PCR was carried out. TCRdb keeps only in-frame clones here, not all; method: immunoSEQ multiplex PCR. Recorded for this sample: fewer than 75,000 clones. This TCR was recovered from a boy between 10 and 17 years old in good health and CMV-seronegative. The sequencing sample was made of PBMCs. The gene calls are TRBV19 and TRBJ1-1; 9 bases agree with TRBD1. In DNA, the CDR3 is TGTGCCAGTACTACCGGGACAGGGAACTTTCTTGAAGCTTTCTTT. Amino acid sequence: CASTTGTGNFLEAFF.